This section outlines one T cell receptor (beta chain) sequence together with its context. The target antigen is unknown. This sample stems from a study of long-term antiretroviral therapy in people with HIV. The study, taken as a whole, reports: Transplant-donor-level diversity was not reached after ART, though diversity increased. Information pertaining to ART adherence, viral resistance or therapeutic modifications was not obtained.

At the survey level, the v3.0 immunoSEQ assay was run. Sequencing of each sample targeted roughly 40,000-50,000 T-cell genomes. The protocol was immunoSEQ multiplex PCR, while the TCRdb copy is restricted to in-frame clones and leaves out a portion. The sample consists of 15,000 or so clones, about nine tenths of them appearing once. Ahead of DNA extraction, samples held 1-10 million cryopreserved PBMC each. V shed 4 bases and J shed 1 base, with 8 bases lying between them. CDR3 length: 15 amino acids. CDR1 and CDR2 from the germline V gene are MNHEY and SVGAGI. Sample: unsorted PBMCs, taken 0.6 years after starting antiretroviral therapy. The TCR was taken from a woman aged 35 to 49 with HIV. The chain is built from TRBV6-5 and TRBJ1-6; TRBD1 might be the D (6 bases). CDR3 residues: CASSFGTSYNSPLHF. The CDR3 DNA reads as TGTGCCAGCAGTTTTGGGACATCCTATAATTCACCCCTCCACTTT.